This TCR beta chain was identified in a study of shared clonotypes between healthy human individuals (dated by TCRdb to between 2020 and 2021). About the investigation overall: The cohort included a few men and two women between 18 and 49 years of age. For each donor, three plates each were used for CD4 naive and CD4 memory, two plates were used for CD8 naive, and one plate was used for CD8 memory. The study deeply sequenced blood TCR repertoires of five healthy adults to estimate repertoire size and the extent of clonotype sharing between individuals. Libraries were prepared and TCR repertoires were sequenced by different laboratories using diverse techniques, in order to increase sequencing depth and limit assay-specific biases. Per donor, leukapheresis produced somewhere between about 0.94 and 8.9 billion PBMCs.

About this clone itself: The target of this receptor is not known. No quality values exist for individual bases; no much larger clone is one base distant.

The germline V gene gives CDR1 as SGHTA and CDR2 as FQGNSA. Trimming takes 2 bases from V and 7 bases from J, and the germline ends sit 12 bases apart. From the cysteine up to the phenylalanine, the CDR3 has a length of 14 residues. The DNA shown is the 42-base CDR3, in frame from base 1. Broader findings and caveats from the paper: Even with the large sequencing depth, rarefaction of the sorted-subset datasets indicated that sequencing was incomplete. Compared with non-shared clonotypes, clonotypes shared by all four sorted-subset donors had higher generation probabilities. Only blood was sampled, and tissue TCR repertoires likely differ from those in blood. The small number of donors limited the genetic and exposure-history diversity represented. Pairwise subsampling indicated that sequencing depth was expected to affect the degree of clonotype sharing among donors. Naive subsets generally had larger estimated clonotype richness than memory subsets did. Across four donors, roughly 5.4% of naive CD4, approximately 4% of naive CD8, 2% to 2.5% of memory CD4, and approximately 0.4% of memory CD8 clonotypes were shared.

Using the deep immunoSEQ assay, multiplex PCR amplified TCR CDR3 regions from genomic DNA. Extracted genomic DNA from each cell subset was spread evenly across all wells of several immunoSEQ 96-well plates, with each plate serving as a replicate. For sorted subsets, approximately 200 ng of genomic DNA, equivalent to tens of thousands of T cell genomes, went into each replicate PCR. The purified libraries were quantified using a Qubit 3.0 fluorometer, sized with a Bioanalyzer 2100, and then quantified again using the KAPA Library Quantification kit. Every immunoSEQ 96-well plate was sequenced on a separate single-read 150-cycle Illumina NextSeq 550 flow cell. As for the authors' bioinformatics: The immunoSEQ output contained only junctional sequences without quality scores, so filtering could not match that applied to full-length reads. Sequences were annotated with PyIR, a Python wrapper for IgBLAST v1.9, using IMGT germline references to assign V/J genes and CDR3. Reads were filtered out if the reads had weak V/J assignments (E-value above 1e-6), no CDR3, stop codons, out-of-frame junctions, or ambiguous translated residues. A V3J clonotype was defined by an identical inferred V gene, J gene, and CDR3 amino acid sequence. To compute the percentage overlap between repertoires, the number of shared unique clonotypes was divided by the size of the smaller repertoire. RTK rarefaction, the Chao1 estimator, and Recon v2.1 estimates of unobserved clonotypes were used to assess repertoire richness. Generation probabilities for all TCRbeta clonotypes obtained by the gDNA method from a handful of donors were computed using OLGA. Drawn from immuneACCESS, this table holds only the in-frame rearrangements with V and J called that TCRdb kept. Clones are partly lost; checked studies trace under half to an unresolved V gene and leave the rest unexplained. V and J calls and clone size come straight from that table; D and trimming were deduced from the DNA. For this sample there are over 2 million clones; approximately 90% appear just once. In total, the top ten clones hold 0.37% of the sample.

Donors were healthy HIV-negative adults with no recently reported acute infections or vaccinations. Only Caucasian adults living in Nashville, Tennessee, USA were represented among the donors. CD4+ T cells were enriched through magnetic negative selection, after which naive cells were positively selected on CD45RA and the remaining negative fraction served as the memory subset. After blood collection by leukapheresis, PBMCs were isolated using Ficoll-Histopaque density gradient centrifugation and then cryopreserved in the vapor phase of liquid nitrogen. Analytical flow cytometry was used to check the purity and quantity of each magnetically sorted T cell population. Genomic DNA was isolated from every sorted fraction and measured by UV absorbance on a Nanodrop 2000c.

Recombination connected TRBV7-2 to TRBJ1-5; TRBD1 is a possible D gene, resting on 5 matching bases. The TCR was taken from a man younger than 35 in good health. Some clones in this sample may be carry-over from other donors' samples. Sequenced material: naive CD4+ T cells from PBMCs. The sample's cell subset or site label is to be understood as: CD45RA+ positively selected. The nucleotide sequence is given as TGTGCCAGCAGCTTAAGCAGGGTCACCCAGCCCCAGCATTTT. The encoded protein is CASSLSRVTQPQHF. The reference TRBV7-2 and TRBJ1-5 proteins fill in what lies around the CDR3, so the full variable domain reads GAGVSQSPSNKVTEKGKDVELRCDPISGHTALYWYRQSLGQGLEFLIYFQGNSAPDKSGLPSDRFSAERTGGSVSTLTIQRTQQEDSAVYLCASSLSRVTQPQHFGDGTRLSIL.